This T cell receptor beta chain was captured in a study of cytomegalovirus exposure and HLA in healthy donors. Primers for the PCR totalled 60 Vbeta and 13 Jbeta. The table came from immunoSEQ multiplex PCR; TCRdb's copy has only in-frame clones and leaves some out. Its listing shows just over 150,000 clones. V gave up 3 bases and J gave up 8 bases, with 7 bases separating them. Germline CDR1 reads SNHLY; CDR2 reads FYNNEI. CDR3 length equals 11 residues. Overall study results and limits: A prior analysis recorded that most TCR beta V segments were productive about 87% or about 30% of the time. The classifier reportedly diagnosed cytomegalovirus status with high specificity and sensitivity. The majority of CMV-associated TCR beta chains were reported as apparently HLA-restricted in a later analysis. HLA allele associations emerged for roughly 16,000 TCR beta sequences in a later analysis, at 0.05 false discovery rate.

Worth noting for this clone: What it binds is unknown.

The receptor was isolated from a woman aged 55-69 years in good health and CMV-seronegative. The V call is TRBV2, the J call TRBJ1-2; the D is unclear. Sequencing used PBMCs. CDR3 DNA sequence: TGTGCCAGCAGTGACCCCGGGGGCTACACCTTC. Its translation is CASSDPGGYTF.